This T cell receptor (beta chain) was identified during a study of T cell changes during pregnancy in multiple sclerosis. Germline values: CDR1 MNHEY, CDR2 SMNVEV (reference sequence). This CDR3 region has 16 residues. The ends lost 4 bases at V and 2 bases at J; junction bases unmatched: 4. Profiled with immunoSEQ multiplex PCR; TCRdb holds only in-frame clones, not every one. The sample yields about 40,000 clones, about 90% seen once. The rearrangement joins TRBV27 to TRBJ1-5; 11 bases fit TRBD1. The TCR was taken from a female donor in good health, enrolled as a control in a pregnancy study. The material was peripheral blood, obtained in the second trimester of pregnancy. The DNA for the CDR3 is TGTGCCAGCAGTTCCGGACAGGGGGCGCGCAATCAGCCCCAGCATTTT. Its translation: CASSSGQGARNQPQHF.